The entry below gives a single T cell receptor beta chain sequence along with its context. As yet, its antigen is unknown. The data were taken from a study of CD8+CD57+ T cells in acquired aplastic anemia. Background on the study: Sorted CD4+ and CD8+ cells gave a mean 3.2 ug DNA, range about 0.19 to 27.4 ug. Healthy donors averaged roughly 11 million reads for CD4+ cells. Study-wide results and limits: Researchers reported that CD8+ Simpson's diversity was not significantly different in patients versus controls. Found in both controls and patients were fewer than 35 CD8+ CDR3 sequences.

Germline assignment: CDR1 LNHNV and CDR2 YYDKDF (reference sequence). This CDR3 spans 20 amino acids. Investigators profiled TCR beta VDJ and CDR3 from genomic DNA template. MiXCR, applied by TCRdb to the reads, yields one record per CDR3 protein. The profile shows about 190,000 distinct CDR3 sequences, around half of them singletons. The TCR comes from a human donor in good health, serving as a control. The V gene is TRBV15, the J gene TRBJ2-7; 11 bases are shared with TRBD2. The tail of the sequence fits TRBJ2-1 better, so the J call may be wrong. The sequenced material came from sorted CD4+, CD8+, or CD8+CD57+ T cells (not recorded which) from PBMCs. The CDR3 nucleotides read TGTGCCACCAGCACCAGAGAGTTAGCGGGGGGGCGAGGGTCCTACAATGAGCAGTTCTTC. This gives the protein CATSTRELAGGRGSYNEQFF.